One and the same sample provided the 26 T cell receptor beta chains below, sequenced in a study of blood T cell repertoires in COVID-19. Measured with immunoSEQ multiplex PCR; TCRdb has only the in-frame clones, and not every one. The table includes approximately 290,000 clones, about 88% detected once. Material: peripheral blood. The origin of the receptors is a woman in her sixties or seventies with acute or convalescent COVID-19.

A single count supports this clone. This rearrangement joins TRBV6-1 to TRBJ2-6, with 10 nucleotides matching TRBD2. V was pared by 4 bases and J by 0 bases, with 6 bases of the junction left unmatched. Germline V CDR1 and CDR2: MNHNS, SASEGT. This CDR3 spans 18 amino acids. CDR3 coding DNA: TGTGCCAGCAGTGCCCGGACTAGCGGATACTCTGGGGCCAACGTCCTGACTTTC. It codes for CASSARTSGYSGANVLTF.

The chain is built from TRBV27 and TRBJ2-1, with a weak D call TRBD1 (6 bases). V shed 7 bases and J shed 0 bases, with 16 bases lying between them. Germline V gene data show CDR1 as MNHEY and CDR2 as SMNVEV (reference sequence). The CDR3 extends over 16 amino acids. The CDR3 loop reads CASTLNRESSYNEQFF. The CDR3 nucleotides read TGTGCCAGCACCCTCAACAGGGAGAGCTCCTACAATGAGCAGTTCTTC.

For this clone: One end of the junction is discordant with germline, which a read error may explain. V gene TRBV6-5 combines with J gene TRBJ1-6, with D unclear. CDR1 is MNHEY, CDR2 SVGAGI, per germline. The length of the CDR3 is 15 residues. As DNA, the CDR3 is TGTGCCAGCGAAGGGAGGAGCTCCTATAATTCACCCCTCTACTTT. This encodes CASEGRSSYNSPLYF.

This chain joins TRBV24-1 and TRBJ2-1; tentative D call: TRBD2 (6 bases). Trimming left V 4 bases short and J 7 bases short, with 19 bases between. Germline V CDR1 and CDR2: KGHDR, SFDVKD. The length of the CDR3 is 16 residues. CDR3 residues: CATSEVSGTYVNEQFF. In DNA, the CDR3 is TGTGCCACCAGTGAGGTGTCCGGGACTTACGTTAATGAGCAGTTCTTC.

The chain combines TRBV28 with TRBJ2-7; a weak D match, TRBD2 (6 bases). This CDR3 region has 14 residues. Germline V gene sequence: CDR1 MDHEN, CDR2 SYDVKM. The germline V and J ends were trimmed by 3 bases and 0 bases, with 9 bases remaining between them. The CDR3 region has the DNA TGTGCCAGCAGTTTGGCGGGAAGCTCCTACGAGCAGTACTTC. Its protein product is CASSLAGSSYEQYF.

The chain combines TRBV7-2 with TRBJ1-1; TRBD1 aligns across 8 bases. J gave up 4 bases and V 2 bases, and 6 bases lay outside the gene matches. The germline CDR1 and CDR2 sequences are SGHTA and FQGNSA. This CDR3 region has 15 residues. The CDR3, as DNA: TGTGCCAGCAGCTTACAGGGGGCGCGGAGCACTGAAGCTTTCTTT. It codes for CASSLQGARSTEAFF. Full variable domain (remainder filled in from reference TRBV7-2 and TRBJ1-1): GAGVSQSPSNKVTEKGKDVELRCDPISGHTALYWYRQSLGQGLEFLIYFQGNSAPDKSGLPSDRFSAERTGGSVSTLTIQRTQQEDSAVYLCASSLQGARSTEAFFGQGTRLTVV.

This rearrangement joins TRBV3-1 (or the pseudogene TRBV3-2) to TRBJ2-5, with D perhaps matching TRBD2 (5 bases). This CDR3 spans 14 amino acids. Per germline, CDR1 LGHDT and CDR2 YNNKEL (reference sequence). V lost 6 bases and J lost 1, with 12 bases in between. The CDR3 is CASSREQLQETQYF. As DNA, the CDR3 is TGTGCCAGCAGTCGGGAACAGCTCCAAGAGACCCAGTACTTC.

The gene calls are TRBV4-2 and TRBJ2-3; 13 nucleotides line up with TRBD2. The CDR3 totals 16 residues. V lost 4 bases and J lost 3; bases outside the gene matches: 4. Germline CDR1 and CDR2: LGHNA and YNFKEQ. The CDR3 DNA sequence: TGTGCCAGCAGCCTCGGGACTAGCGGGATTACAGATACGCAGTATTTT. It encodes CASSLGTSGITDTQYF.

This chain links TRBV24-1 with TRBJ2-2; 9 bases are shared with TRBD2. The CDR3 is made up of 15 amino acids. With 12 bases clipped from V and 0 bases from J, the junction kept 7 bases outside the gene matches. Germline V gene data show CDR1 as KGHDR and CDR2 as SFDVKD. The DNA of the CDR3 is TGTGCCGCCCGTAGCGGGGGAGCGAACACCGGGGAGCTGTTTTTT. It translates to CAARSGGANTGELFF.

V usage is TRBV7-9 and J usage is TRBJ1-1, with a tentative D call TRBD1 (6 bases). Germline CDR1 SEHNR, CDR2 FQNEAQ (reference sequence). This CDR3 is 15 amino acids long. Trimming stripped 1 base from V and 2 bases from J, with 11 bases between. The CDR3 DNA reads TGTGCCAGCAGCTTAGATCCGACAGGCAACACTGAAGCTTTCTTT. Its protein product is CASSLDPTGNTEAFF.

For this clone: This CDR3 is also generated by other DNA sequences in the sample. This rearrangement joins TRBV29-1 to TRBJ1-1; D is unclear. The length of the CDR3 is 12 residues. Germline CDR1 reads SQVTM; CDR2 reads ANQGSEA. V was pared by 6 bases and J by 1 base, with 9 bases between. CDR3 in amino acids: CSVRTGNTEAFF. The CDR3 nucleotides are TGCAGCGTCAGGACTGGGAACACTGAAGCTTTCTTT.

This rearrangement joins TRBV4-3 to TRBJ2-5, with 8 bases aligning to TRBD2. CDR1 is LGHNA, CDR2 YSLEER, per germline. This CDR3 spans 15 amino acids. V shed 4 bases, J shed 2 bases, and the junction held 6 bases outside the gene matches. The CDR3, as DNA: TGCGCCAGCAGCCTCAGCGGGGGTTTTCAAGAGACCCAGTACTTC. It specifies CASSLSGGFQETQYF.

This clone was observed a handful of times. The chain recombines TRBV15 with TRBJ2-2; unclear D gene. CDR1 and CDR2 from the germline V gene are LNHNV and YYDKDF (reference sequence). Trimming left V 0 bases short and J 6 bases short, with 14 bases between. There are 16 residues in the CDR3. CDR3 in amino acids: CATSRDRSLTPGELFF. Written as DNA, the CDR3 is TGTGCCACCAGCAGAGATCGGTCACTTACCCCCGGGGAGCTGTTTTTT. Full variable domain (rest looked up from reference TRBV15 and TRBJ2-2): DAMVIQNPRYQVTQFGKPVTLSCSQTLNHNVMYWYQQKSSQAPKLLFHYYDKDFNNEADTPDNFQSRRPNTSFCFLDIRSPGLGDTAMYLCATSRDRSLTPGELFFGEGSRLTVL.

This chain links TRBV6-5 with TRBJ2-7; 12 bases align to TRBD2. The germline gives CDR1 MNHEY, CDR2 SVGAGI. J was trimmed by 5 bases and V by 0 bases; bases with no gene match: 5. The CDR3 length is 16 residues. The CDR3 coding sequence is TGTGCCAGCAGTTACTCGGCGACTAGCGGGAGCCACGAGCAGTACTTC. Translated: CASSYSATSGSHEQYF.

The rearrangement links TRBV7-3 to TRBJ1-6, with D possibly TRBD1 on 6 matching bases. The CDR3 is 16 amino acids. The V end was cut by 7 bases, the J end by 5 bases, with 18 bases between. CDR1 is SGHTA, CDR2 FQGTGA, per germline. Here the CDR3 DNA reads TGTGCCAGCAAAGAATACTTGTACAGGGATAATTCACCCCTCCACTTT. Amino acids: CASKEYLYRDNSPLHF.

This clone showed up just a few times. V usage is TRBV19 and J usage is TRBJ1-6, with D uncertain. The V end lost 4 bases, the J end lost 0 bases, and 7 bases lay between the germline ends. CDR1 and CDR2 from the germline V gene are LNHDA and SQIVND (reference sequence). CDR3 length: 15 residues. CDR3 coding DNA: TGTGCCAGTAGTACACAGAGCTCCTATAATTCACCCCTCCACTTT. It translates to CASSTQSSYNSPLHF.

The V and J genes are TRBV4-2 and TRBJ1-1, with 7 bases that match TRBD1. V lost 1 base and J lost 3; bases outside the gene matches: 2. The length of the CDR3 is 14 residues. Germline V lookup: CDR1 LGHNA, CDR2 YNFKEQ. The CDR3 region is CASSQADRDTEAFF. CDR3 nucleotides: TGTGCCAGCAGCCAAGCCGACAGGGACACTGAAGCTTTCTTT.

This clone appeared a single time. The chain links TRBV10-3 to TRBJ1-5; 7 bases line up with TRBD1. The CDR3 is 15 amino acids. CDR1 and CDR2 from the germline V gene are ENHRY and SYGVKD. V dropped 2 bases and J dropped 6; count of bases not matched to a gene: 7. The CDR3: CAISEIQGVIQPQHF. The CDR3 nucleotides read TGTGCCATCAGTGAGATTCAGGGGGTAATTCAGCCCCAGCATTTT.

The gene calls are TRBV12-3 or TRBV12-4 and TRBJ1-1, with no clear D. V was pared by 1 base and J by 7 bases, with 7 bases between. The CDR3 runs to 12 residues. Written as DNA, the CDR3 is TGTGCCAGCAGTTTAGACCAGAATGAAGCTTTCTTT. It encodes CASSLDQNEAFF.

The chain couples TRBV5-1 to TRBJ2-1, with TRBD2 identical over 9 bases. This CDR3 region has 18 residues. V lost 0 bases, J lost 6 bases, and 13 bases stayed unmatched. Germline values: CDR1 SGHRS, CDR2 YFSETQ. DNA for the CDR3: TGCGCCAGCAGCTTGGAGCCTAGCGGGGTTAACTATCGCAATGAGCAGTTCTTC. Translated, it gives CASSLEPSGVNYRNEQFF.

The CDR3 loop is CASSSGDGANEKLFF. The CDR3 DNA reads TGTGCCAGTAGCTCAGGGGACGGAGCTAATGAAAAACTGTTTTTT. This chain joins TRBV19 and TRBJ1-4, with a possible D match to TRBD1 (6 bases). V lost 6 bases and J 3 bases, leaving 14 bases between the germline ends. In germline, CDR1 is LNHDA, CDR2 SQIVND (reference sequence). The CDR3 loop spans 15 amino acids.

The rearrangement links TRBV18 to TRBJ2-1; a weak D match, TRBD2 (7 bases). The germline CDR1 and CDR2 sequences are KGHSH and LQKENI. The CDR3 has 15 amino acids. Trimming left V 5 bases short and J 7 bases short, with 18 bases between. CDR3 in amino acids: CASSEAGERGNEQFF. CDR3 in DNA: TGTGCCAGCTCAGAGGCGGGAGAGAGGGGGAATGAGCAGTTCTTC.

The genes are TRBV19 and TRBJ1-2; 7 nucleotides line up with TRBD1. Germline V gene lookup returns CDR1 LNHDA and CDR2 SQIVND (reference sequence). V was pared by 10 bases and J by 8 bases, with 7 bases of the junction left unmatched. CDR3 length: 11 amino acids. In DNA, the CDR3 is TGTGCCACCCAGACAGGGACCGGCTACACCTTC. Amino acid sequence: CATQTGTGYTF.

The CDR3 DNA follows: TGTGCCAGCAGCTTAGAAGCGGCACCCCATGAGCAGTTCTTC. This encodes CASSLEAAPHEQFF. This chain joins TRBV7-6 and TRBJ2-1; D may be TRBD2 (5 bases). Trimming shortened V by 1 base and J by 8 bases, and 12 bases separated the two germline ends. The germline gives CDR1 SGHVS, CDR2 FNYEAQ. The CDR3 is made up of 14 amino acids.

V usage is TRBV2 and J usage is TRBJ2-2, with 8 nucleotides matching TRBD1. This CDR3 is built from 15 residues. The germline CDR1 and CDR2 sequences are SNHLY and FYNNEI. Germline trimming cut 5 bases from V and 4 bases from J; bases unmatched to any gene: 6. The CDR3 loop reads CASSLGQGSTGELFF. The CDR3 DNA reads TGTGCCAGCAGTCTAGGACAGGGATCCACCGGGGAGCTGTTTTTT.

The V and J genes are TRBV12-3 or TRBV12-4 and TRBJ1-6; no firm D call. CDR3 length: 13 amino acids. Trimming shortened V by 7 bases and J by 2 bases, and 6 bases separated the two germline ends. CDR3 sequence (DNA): TGTGCCAGCACCAGGACCTATAATTCACCCCTCCACTTT. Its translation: CASTRTYNSPLHF.